This TCR beta chain is drawn from a study of shared clonotypes between healthy human individuals. General study points: Estimated richness was generally greater in naive than memory subsets.

The data were produced by immunoSEQ multiplex PCR, yet TCRdb's version contains in-frame clones alone and is incomplete. The sample lists around 700,000 clones; 72% were seen once. The germline gives CDR1 ENHRY, CDR2 SYGVKD. V dropped 0 bases and J dropped 5 bases, with 7 bases sitting between them. The CDR3 totals 13 residues. As to this clone: Its antigen is not known.

Sample: memory CD4+ T cells sorted from blood. As to subset: CD45RA-negative fraction. This receptor was obtained from a woman aged 25 to 39 in good health. The V call is TRBV10-3, the J call TRBJ1-2; no clear D gene. The CDR3 loop is CAISESLQYGYTF. The CDR3 bases are TGTGCCATCAGTGAGTCGTTACAGTATGGCTACACCTTC.